This TCR beta chain was obtained from a study of T cell responses to AZD1222 COVID-19 vaccine. General study points: When two AZD1222 doses had been given, Spike-specific TCR breadth and depth rose.

The assay was immunoSEQ multiplex PCR, and TCRdb's table has in-frame clones only and misses some. This sample carries some 140,000 clones, roughly nine tenths of them seen once, and the ten largest clones take roughly a tenth. Notes on this clone: Antigen: not known.

Losses at the gene ends were 4 bases for V and 4 bases for J; bases not matched to a gene: 7. The germline V gene has CDR1 MGHRA and CDR2 YSYEKL. The length of the CDR3 is 15 residues. The receptor comes from an adult who received the AZD1222 COVID-19 vaccine. Sequencing was performed on peripheral blood, taken 28 days after the second AZD1222 dose. This chain links TRBV4-1 with TRBJ2-3, with 8 bases aligning to TRBD2. For the CDR3, the DNA is TGCGCCAGCAGCCCGGGCGCAGCGGGGGCAGATACGCAGTATTTT. The encoded protein is CASSPGAAGADTQYF.